The rows below give T cell receptor beta chains drawn from one sample of a study of Graves' ophthalmopathy and Graves' hyperthyroidism. TCRdb analysed the multiplex PCR reads with MiXCR anew, one entry per CDR3 protein. The sample has under 400,000 distinct CDR3 sequences, about a sixth seen once. The sample comprised peripheral blood. These TCRs come from an adult man with Graves' ophthalmopathy. The CDR3 runs from the conserved cysteine through the conserved F or W. Each record gives: D gene, clone size, V gene, J gene, CDR3 DNA, CDR3 protein. D genes are given only for firm matches. The listing skips clone size in some rows; elsewhere it reads once, few, many or a size class.

d_gene: NA; abundance: NA; v_gene: TRBV4-1; j_gene: TRBJ1-2; CDR3nt: TGCGCCAGCAGCCAAGGGACCCCTAACTATGGCTACACCTTC; CDR3aa: CASSQGTPNYGYTF
d_gene: NA; abundance: many; v_gene: TRBV12-3/TRBV12-4; j_gene: TRBJ2-5; CDR3nt: TGTGCCAGCAGTTTACAGCAGGCGGTACAAGAGACCCAGTACTTC; CDR3aa: CASSLQQAVQETQYF
d_gene: NA; abundance: many; v_gene: TRBV6-1; j_gene: TRBJ2-5; CDR3nt: TGTGCCAGCAGTGAAGTCAGGACAGACCAGTACTTC; CDR3aa: CASSEVRTDQYF
d_gene: TRBD1; abundance: many; v_gene: TRBV13; j_gene: TRBJ1-6; CDR3nt: TGTGCCAGCAGCTTAGGTTCAGGGGGAATCTATAATTCACCCCTCCACTTT; CDR3aa: CASSLGSGGIYNSPLHF
d_gene: TRBD1; abundance: many; v_gene: TRBV27; j_gene: TRBJ1-3; CDR3nt: TGTGCCAGACCCTACAGCAGTAAAAGACAGGGCCCTGGAAACACCATATATTTT; CDR3aa: CARPYSSKRQGPGNTIYF
d_gene: TRBD1; abundance: once; v_gene: TRBV7-9; j_gene: TRBJ2-7; CDR3nt: TGTGCCAGCAGCTGGGGGACAGGGGGCGCCTACGAGCAGTACTTC; CDR3aa: CASSWGTGGAYEQYF
d_gene: NA; abundance: many; v_gene: TRBV9; j_gene: TRBJ2-7; CDR3nt: TGTGCCAGCAGCGTAGCTACTTGGGGAAACGAGCAGTACTTC; CDR3aa: CASSVATWGNEQYF
d_gene: NA; abundance: NA; v_gene: TRBV12-3/TRBV12-4; j_gene: TRBJ1-2; CDR3nt: TGTGCCAGCAGTTCGTTCAGGGGATTATATGGCTACACCTTC; CDR3aa: CASSSFRGLYGYTF
d_gene: NA; abundance: many; v_gene: TRBV5-1; j_gene: TRBJ2-7; CDR3nt: TGCGCCAGCAGCTTGAGTGGCAGCTTCTCCTACGAGCAGTACTTC; CDR3aa: CASSLSGSFSYEQYF
d_gene: NA; abundance: many; v_gene: TRBV6-2/TRBV6-3; j_gene: TRBJ2-4; CDR3nt: TGTGCCAGCAGTTACAGGGGCCGGGCCTATATTCAGTACTTC; CDR3aa: CASSYRGRAYIQYF
d_gene: NA; abundance: many; v_gene: TRBV6-1; j_gene: TRBJ1-2; CDR3nt: TGTGCCAGCATCGGGTTCAGGGTGAACTATGGCTACACCTTC; CDR3aa: CASIGFRVNYGYTF
d_gene: NA; abundance: NA; v_gene: TRBV6-1; j_gene: TRBJ1-1; CDR3nt: TGTGCCAGCATCCCCCGGTTGGGGGAGAACACTGAAGCTTTCTTT; CDR3aa: CASIPRLGENTEAFF
d_gene: NA; abundance: NA; v_gene: TRBV29-1; j_gene: TRBJ2-7; CDR3nt: TGCAGAGTCACCTACGAGCAGTACTTC; CDR3aa: CRVTYEQYF
d_gene: TRBD1; abundance: many; v_gene: TRBV27; j_gene: TRBJ1-1; CDR3nt: TGTGCCAGTAGCGAACCGACAGGGGGAAGAACTGAAGCTTTCTTT; CDR3aa: CASSEPTGGRTEAFF
d_gene: NA; abundance: NA; v_gene: TRBV6-2/TRBV6-3; j_gene: TRBJ2-7; CDR3nt: TGTGCCAGCAGTTACTCTAGAGGATCGGGCGAGCAGTACTTC; CDR3aa: CASSYSRGSGEQYF
d_gene: NA; abundance: many; v_gene: TRBV3-1; j_gene: TRBJ2-4; CDR3nt: TGTGCCAGCAGCCAAGATCCGGTAGCCAAAAACATTCAGTACTTC; CDR3aa: CASSQDPVAKNIQYF
d_gene: NA; abundance: many; v_gene: TRBV19; j_gene: TRBJ1-1; CDR3nt: TGTGCCACCAACGGGAGGGATACTGAAGCTTTCTTT; CDR3aa: CATNGRDTEAFF
d_gene: TRBD1; abundance: many; v_gene: TRBV5-1; j_gene: TRBJ2-5; CDR3nt: TGCGCCAGCAGCTTGGAACAGGGGCAAGAGACCCAGTACTTC; CDR3aa: CASSLEQGQETQYF
d_gene: TRBD2; abundance: many; v_gene: TRBV20-1; j_gene: TRBJ2-5; CDR3nt: TGCAGTGCTAGAATCGGACTAGCGCTGGAGACCCAGTACTTC; CDR3aa: CSARIGLALETQYF
d_gene: NA; abundance: many; v_gene: TRBV19; j_gene: TRBJ2-7; CDR3nt: TGTGCCAGTAGTATAGTCCCTGGGGGATCCTACGAGCAGTACTTC; CDR3aa: CASSIVPGGSYEQYF
d_gene: NA; abundance: many; v_gene: TRBV5-1; j_gene: TRBJ2-7; CDR3nt: TGCGCCAGCAGCTTCGGTGCTGGCGGGACCCACGAGCAGTACTTC; CDR3aa: CASSFGAGGTHEQYF
d_gene: TRBD1; abundance: NA; v_gene: TRBV7-2; j_gene: TRBJ1-1; CDR3nt: TGTGCCAGCAGCTTAATGGGACAGCTGGGTACTGAAGCTTTCTTT; CDR3aa: CASSLMGQLGTEAFF
d_gene: NA; abundance: many; v_gene: TRBV12-3/TRBV12-4; j_gene: TRBJ1-3; CDR3nt: TGTGCCAGCAGTCTACCGGGAGTTGCGGGGGGAAACACCATATATTTT; CDR3aa: CASSLPGVAGGNTIYF
d_gene: NA; abundance: many; v_gene: TRBV7-9; j_gene: TRBJ2-7; CDR3nt: TGTGCCAGCAGCTTAGTTCCGGACAGACCCTACGAGCAGTACTTC; CDR3aa: CASSLVPDRPYEQYF
d_gene: NA; abundance: many; v_gene: TRBV7-8; j_gene: TRBJ1-2; CDR3nt: TGTGCCAGCAGCCCAAGGGCTAATAACTATGGCTACACCTTC; CDR3aa: CASSPRANNYGYTF
d_gene: TRBD1; abundance: many; v_gene: TRBV12-3/TRBV12-4; j_gene: TRBJ2-7; CDR3nt: TGCGCCAGCAGCTTCGGGACAGGGACCTACGAGCAGTACTTC; CDR3aa: CASSFGTGTYEQYF
d_gene: NA; abundance: few; v_gene: TRBV4-2; j_gene: TRBJ1-5; CDR3nt: TGTGCCAGCAGCCAAATTGATGTTCGGGGTGTAGAGCCCCAGCATTTT; CDR3aa: CASSQIDVRGVEPQHF
d_gene: TRBD1; abundance: NA; v_gene: TRBV6-2/TRBV6-3; j_gene: TRBJ2-7; CDR3nt: TGTGCCAGCAGACCCCATTCGACAGGGTACTACGAGCAGTACTTC; CDR3aa: CASRPHSTGYYEQYF
d_gene: NA; abundance: NA; v_gene: TRBV6-2/TRBV6-3; j_gene: TRBJ2-7; CDR3nt: TGTGCCAGCAGTTACTCGAGAGGACGCTACGAGCAGTACTTC; CDR3aa: CASSYSRGRYEQYF
d_gene: NA; abundance: many; v_gene: TRBV5-6; j_gene: TRBJ2-5; CDR3nt: TGTGCCAGCAGCTTGTGGACTACCCAAGAGACCCAGTACTTC; CDR3aa: CASSLWTTQETQYF
d_gene: TRBD1; abundance: many; v_gene: TRBV6-1; j_gene: TRBJ1-2; CDR3nt: TGTGCCAGCAGTGACCCCGGGACAGTCTATGGCTACACCTTC; CDR3aa: CASSDPGTVYGYTF
d_gene: NA; abundance: once; v_gene: TRBV20-1; j_gene: TRBJ1-2; CDR3nt: TGCAGTGCTAAAGAACCCAAAACTATCGGCTACACCTTC; CDR3aa: CSAKEPKTIGYTF
d_gene: TRBD1; abundance: NA; v_gene: TRBV12-3/TRBV12-4; j_gene: TRBJ1-6; CDR3nt: TGTGCCAGCAGTTTGGAGGGACAGAATAATTCACCCCTCCACTTT; CDR3aa: CASSLEGQNNSPLHF
d_gene: NA; abundance: many; v_gene: TRBV2; j_gene: TRBJ1-1; CDR3nt: TGTGCCAGCCATCTGAGGAACACTGAAGCTTCCTTT; CDR3aa: CASHLRNTEASF
d_gene: TRBD1; abundance: NA; v_gene: TRBV4-2; j_gene: TRBJ2-5; CDR3nt: TGTGCCAGCAGCCAAGTCGTGCAGGGGGTCGACGAGACCCAGTACTTC; CDR3aa: CASSQVVQGVDETQYF
d_gene: NA; abundance: many; v_gene: TRBV6-1; j_gene: TRBJ1-5; CDR3nt: TGTGCCAGCAGTGGGGGGGTACATCAGCCCCAGCATTTT; CDR3aa: CASSGGVHQPQHF
d_gene: NA; abundance: many; v_gene: TRBV20-1; j_gene: TRBJ2-7; CDR3nt: TGCAGTGCTAGAGACCCCCAAGGGGCCTACGAGCAGTACTTC; CDR3aa: CSARDPQGAYEQYF
d_gene: NA; abundance: many; v_gene: TRBV5-1; j_gene: TRBJ2-4; CDR3nt: TGCGCCAGCAGCTTGGCGGGCGTCGGAAACATTCAGTACTTC; CDR3aa: CASSLAGVGNIQYF
d_gene: NA; abundance: many; v_gene: TRBV5-1; j_gene: TRBJ1-1; CDR3nt: TGCGCCAGCAGCTTGCTGGCAGGGAGAGGTACTGAAGCTTTCTTT; CDR3aa: CASSLLAGRGTEAFF
d_gene: NA; abundance: NA; v_gene: TRBV4-3; j_gene: TRBJ2-1; CDR3nt: TGCGCCAGCAGCCAAGATACGGGCCGCCCGAGCTCCTACAATGAGCAGTTCTTC; CDR3aa: CASSQDTGRPSSYNEQFF